The entry below gives a single TCR beta chain sequence along with its context. This record comes from a study of PD-L1 blockade in urothelial cancer. Across the whole study: Blood was tested 3 weeks (second dose) and 6 weeks into treatment. T cells numbered a median of approximately 150,000 in the blood samples.

Spiking of synthetic TCR analog templates was performed in each PCR. Generated by immunoSEQ multiplex PCR, the TCRdb table keeps only in-frame clones and is missing some. This sample carries about 81,000 clones, more than 70% of them seen once, and the ten largest clones take about 0.89%. Time point meaning: pretreatment peripheral blood. The sample here was PBMCs, taken around atezolizumab (anti-PD-L1) treatment. This clonotype was obtained from a woman older than 75 with urothelial cancer.

The CDR3 here is CAISEGQAYNEQFF. The DNA for the CDR3 is TGTGCCATCAGTGAGGGACAGGCCTACAATGAGCAGTTCTTC. The chain employs TRBV10-3 and TRBJ2-1; 7 bases map to TRBD1. The CDR3 loop spans 14 amino acids. Germline CDR1 reads ENHRY; CDR2 reads SYGVKD. Trimming took 2 bases from V and 2 from J; bases not matched to a gene: 0.